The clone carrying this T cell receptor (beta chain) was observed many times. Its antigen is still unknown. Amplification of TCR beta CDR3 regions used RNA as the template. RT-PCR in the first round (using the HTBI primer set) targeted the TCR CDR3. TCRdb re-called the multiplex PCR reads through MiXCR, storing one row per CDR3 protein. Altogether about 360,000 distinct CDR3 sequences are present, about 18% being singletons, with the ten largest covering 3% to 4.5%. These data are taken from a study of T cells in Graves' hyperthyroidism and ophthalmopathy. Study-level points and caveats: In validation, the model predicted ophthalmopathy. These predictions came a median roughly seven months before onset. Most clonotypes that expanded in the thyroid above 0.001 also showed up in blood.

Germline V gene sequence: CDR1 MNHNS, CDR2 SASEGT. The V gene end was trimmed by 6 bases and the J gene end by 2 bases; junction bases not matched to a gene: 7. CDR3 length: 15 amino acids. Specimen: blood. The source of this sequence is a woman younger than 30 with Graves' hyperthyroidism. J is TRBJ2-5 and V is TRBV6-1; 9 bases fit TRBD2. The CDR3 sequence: CASRESGGPQETQYF. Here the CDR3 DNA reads TGTGCCAGCAGGGAGAGCGGGGGGCCACAAGAGACCCAGTACTTC.